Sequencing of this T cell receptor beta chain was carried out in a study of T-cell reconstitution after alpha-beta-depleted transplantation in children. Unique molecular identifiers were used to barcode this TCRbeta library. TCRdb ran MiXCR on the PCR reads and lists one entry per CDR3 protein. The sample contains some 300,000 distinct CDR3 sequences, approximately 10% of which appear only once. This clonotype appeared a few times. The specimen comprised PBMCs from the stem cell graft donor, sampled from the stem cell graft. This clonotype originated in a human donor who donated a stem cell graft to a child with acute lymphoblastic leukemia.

As DNA, the CDR3 is TGTGCCAGCAGCCAAGATCGTCCGAGACACCTCACAGATACGCAGTATTTT. Amino acids: CASSQDRPRHLTDTQYF. This sequence joins TRBV3-1 and TRBJ2-3, with D uncertain. The CDR3 spans 17 residues. V gave up 0 bases and J gave up 2 bases, with 15 bases separating them. Germline V gene data show CDR1 as LGHDT and CDR2 as YNNKEL (reference sequence).